This TCR beta chain was identified during a study of cytomegalovirus exposure and HLA in healthy donors. Study results and caveats: Most of the CMV-associated TCR beta chains (in a later analysis) appeared to be HLA-restricted.

Turning to this clone: The antigen is unknown.

Germline loops: CDR1 GTSNPN, CDR2 SVGIG (reference sequence). This CDR3 is 13 amino acids long. V was clipped by 5 bases and J by 5 bases; unmatched bases: 8. The PCR used 60 Vbeta and 13 Jbeta primers. TCRdb's table, derived via immunoSEQ multiplex PCR, lists solely in-frame clones and lacks some. The sample yields roughly 150,000 clones, about 80% seen once. The rearrangement joins TRBV30 to TRBJ2-5, with 7 bases fitting TRBD1. The origin of this receptor is a woman aged 40-49 years in good health and CMV-seronegative. Sample: PBMCs. The CDR3 here is CAWGHTGVETQYF. CDR3 nucleotides: TGTGCCTGGGGTCATACAGGGGTCGAGACCCAGTACTTC.